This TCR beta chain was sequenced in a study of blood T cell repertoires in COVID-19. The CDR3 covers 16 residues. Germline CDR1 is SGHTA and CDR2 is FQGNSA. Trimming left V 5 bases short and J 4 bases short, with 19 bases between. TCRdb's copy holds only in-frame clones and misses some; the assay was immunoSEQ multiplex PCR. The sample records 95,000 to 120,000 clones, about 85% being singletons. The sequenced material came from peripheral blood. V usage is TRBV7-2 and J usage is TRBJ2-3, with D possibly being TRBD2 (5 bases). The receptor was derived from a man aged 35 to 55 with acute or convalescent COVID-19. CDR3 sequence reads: CASSPRSTGGPDTQYF. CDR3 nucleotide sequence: TGTGCCAGCAGCCCCCGGTCCACTGGAGGCCCAGATACGCAGTATTTT.